What follows is one T cell receptor (beta chain) and its context. This clone is a singleton in its sample. What antigen it recognizes has not been identified. No much larger clone exists at a distance of one base, and base qualities are not known. This sample was taken from a study of a mutant IDH1 vaccine in newly diagnosed glioma (dated by TCRdb to the early 2020s). About the study as a whole: Of the approximately 34 patients who were treated, about 62% were male and 37.5% were female, and the mean age was roughly 40 years. Before enrollment, most patients had been given radiochemotherapy with temozolomide as standard therapy, while the rest had received either radiotherapy alone or temozolomide alone. Peripheral blood samples were drawn at six visits, namely V03 (baseline), V05, V07, V10, V12 and V13. Longitudinal TCRB deep sequencing was done for 25 to 30 treated patients, wherever samples were available for exploratory analyses. The paper as a whole reports these results and caveats: Changes in the top peripheral T cell clonotypes picked up by TCRB sequencing did not appear to be linked to pseudoprogression. Selection of PBMC samples for TCRB deep sequencing was based on availability. Vaccine-induced immune responses across multiple MHC alleles were detected in 93.3% of patients. It was noted by the authors that analyses of patient blood samples could not be reproduced owing to sample limitations.

Preparation of the library involved the immunoSEQ multiplex PCR assay. The hsTCRB Kit was used according to the manufacturer's protocol to amplify rearranged TCR beta chain sequences. TCRB libraries were sequenced on an Illumina MiSeq. Concerning the study's data processing: Demultiplexing, trimming and gene mapping were performed with the kit vendor's proprietary platform. Entries here come from immuneACCESS through TCRdb and include only in-frame sequences with V and J called. Some clones fail to appear in such tables; in the studies checked, an unresolved V gene covers under half of the shortfall, and the cause of the remainder is unknown. Clonal size and the V and J genes are those of that table, whereas D and trimming came from the DNA. Across this sample there are some 16,000 clones, with 80% seen only once. The top ten hold more than 8% of the sample. The germline V gene encodes CDR1 SGHRS and CDR2 YFSETQ. For this chain, trimming is 4 bases at the V end and 7 bases at the J end, and the number of junction bases without a gene match is 4. The CDR3, cysteine through phenylalanine, is 14 amino acids long. Here the CDR3 DNA is all that survives: 42 bases in frame from base 1.

Reading the label with the study, this specimen's time point is: baseline, week 1 (first vaccination visit). Read against the paper, the sample's treatment or condition label means: pre-vaccination baseline after standard-of-care therapy. All donors had newly diagnosed IDH1-mutant astrocytomas of WHO grade 3 or 4 that showed loss of nuclear ATRX. The samples were drawn from NOA16, a multicentre, single-arm, open-label phase I trial in Germany that tested a mutant IDH1 peptide vaccine in humans for the first time. For immunogenicity testing, the blood drawn at visit V03 was used as the baseline sample. Genomic DNA for TCRB sequencing was extracted from EDTA blood using the DNeasy Blood and Tissue Kit.

The sequence came from a man aged 40-55 years with glioma. The source material was PBMCs, sampled from a glioma patient treated with radiotherapy, temozolomide or both. This receptor chain uses TRBV5-1 and TRBJ1-4, with 10 bases matching TRBD1. The nucleotide sequence reads TGCGCCAGCAGCCCGGGACAGGGGCGTGAAAAACTGTTTTTT. Its amino acids are CASSPGQGREKLFF.